This TCR beta chain was retrieved from a study of T cells after yellow fever vaccination. Study-wide results and caveats: Reappearance after the booster was observed for most primary-vaccination clones (roughly 97% CD4, less than 90% CD8).

A single record per CDR3 protein comes from TCRdb applying MiXCR to the 5' RACE reads. The profile shows just under 600,000 distinct CDR3 sequences, 13% of them singletons. Regarding this clonotype: As yet, its antigen is unknown.

This receptor was obtained from a man aged 30-40 years who received the YFV17D yellow fever vaccine. Sequencing used PBMCs, obtained on the day of the yellow fever booster vaccination.

The CDR3 nucleotides read TGTGCCAGCAGGAGATCTAGCGAGTTCGGCGGGGAGCTGTTTTTT. This codes for CASRRSSEFGGELFF. V usage is TRBV2 and J usage is TRBJ2-2; a possible D gene is TRBD2 (6 bases). The germline gives CDR1 SNHLY, CDR2 FYNNEI. The CDR3 totals 15 residues. The V and J ends lost 6 bases and 7 bases respectively, with 18 bases between them.